This TCR beta chain was observed in a study of post-analysis software for immune sequencing data. Study information: In terms of disease course, relapsing-remitting, secondary progressive and progressive-relapsing multiple sclerosis were included.

Points from the study as a whole: Controls had lower frequencies than patients of about 5 TRBV segments, which included TRBV5-6, TRBV5-1 and TRBV20-1. Controls' normalized Chao1 diversity significantly exceeded that of multiple sclerosis patients.

Unique molecular identifiers featured in each of the TCR beta cDNA libraries. TCRdb reanalysed the PCR reads using MiXCR and keeps one entry per CDR3 protein. The repertoire consists of about 540,000 distinct CDR3 sequences, with under 40% occurring once and the leading ten covering approximately 6%. This clonotype was seen more than once but under ten times. Its antigen remains unidentified. This CDR3 is built from 15 residues. V was clipped by 5 bases and J by 6 bases; unmatched bases: 11. Germline V gives CDR1 SGHRS, CDR2 YFSETQ. The clonotype was recovered from a girl aged 2 to 17 with multiple sclerosis. This chain connects TRBV5-1 to TRBJ1-2, with TRBD1 matching 9 bases. The specimen sequenced was blood. CDR3: CASRRIGQGINGYTF. The DNA for the CDR3 is TGCGCCAGCAGACGGATCGGACAGGGGATCAATGGCTACACCTTC. The whole variable domain, remainder taken from reference TRBV5-1 and TRBJ1-2, is KAGVTQTPRYLIKTRGQQVTLSCSPISGHRSVSWYQQTPGQGLQFLFEYFSETQRNKGNFPGRFSGRQFSNSRSEMNVSTLELGDSALYLCASRRIGQGINGYTFGSGTRLTVV.